The clone carrying this T cell receptor (beta chain) occurred a few times. Its antigen is currently unknown. CDR1 SGHRS and CDR2 YFSETQ come from the germline V gene. The V segment lost 4 bases and the J segment 5 bases; nucleotides outside the gene matches: 11. The CDR3 contains 15 residues. What was sequenced were expressed TCRB transcripts, since all of the isolated RNA had been reverse transcribed. Method: immunoSEQ multiplex PCR; TCRdb's copy keeps in-frame clones and lacks some. The sample records 600,000 to 700,000 clones, roughly 12% being singletons. The entry originates in a study of beta chain features in type 1 diabetes. Study conclusions and caveats: TCRB repertoires of naive, central memory and Treg cells appeared more similar among patients than among healthy donors. Shorter TCRB CDR3s, moderately but significantly so, marked every one of the four CD4+ subsets in Type 1 diabetes patients.

The chain has TRBV5-1 and TRBJ1-2; 7 bases map to TRBD1. The sequence derives from a man aged 30-40 years with type 1 diabetes. Sequenced sample: naive CD4+ T cells from blood. For the CDR3, the DNA is TGCGCCAGCAGCACTGGACAGGCCAACTTATATGGCTACACCTTC. Residues: CASSTGQANLYGYTF.